These 12 T cell receptor beta chains were all obtained from the same sample, sequenced in a study of T cell responses to AZD1222 COVID-19 vaccine. Sequenced by immunoSEQ multiplex PCR; TCRdb stores in-frame clones only, minus some. The sample lists about 73,000 clones, about 91% occurring once. The sample in question was peripheral blood, obtained 28 days after the second AZD1222 dose. These receptors all come from an adult who received the AZD1222 COVID-19 vaccine.

The chain has TRBV20-1 and TRBJ2-5; D remains ambiguous. V was pared by 5 bases and J by 1 base, with 5 bases between. Germline V lookup: CDR1 DFQATT, CDR2 SNEGSKA (reference sequence). This CDR3 spans 11 amino acids. CDR3 region: CSAGVQETQYF. In nucleotides, the CDR3 is TGCAGTGCTGGGGTCCAAGAGACCCAGTACTTC.

The gene calls are TRBV7-2 and TRBJ1-1, with TRBD1 matching 9 bases. CDR1 and CDR2 (germline): SGHTA, FQGNSA. The trim removed 5 bases at V and 4 bases at J, leaving 5 bases unmatched. This CDR3 contains 14 residues. The CDR3 loop reads CASSTGQGGTEAFF. The CDR3 DNA reads TGTGCCAGCAGCACGGGACAGGGTGGCACTGAAGCTTTCTTT.

J is TRBJ2-7 and V is TRBV11-2, with 8 bases aligning to TRBD1. CDR1 is SGHAT, CDR2 FQNNGV, per germline. Trimming at V came to 4 bases and at J to 3 bases, leaving 2 bases not matched to a gene. The CDR3 totals 13 residues. Here the CDR3 reads CASSSGQGYEQYF. The CDR3 region has the DNA TGTGCCAGCAGCTCCGGACAGGGCTACGAGCAGTACTTC.

The rearrangement joins TRBV7-8 to TRBJ2-3, with a weak D call TRBD1 (6 bases). V lost 1 base to trimming and J lost 2 bases, with 22 bases between them. The CDR3 extends over 19 amino acids. The germline V gene has CDR1 SGHVS and CDR2 FQNEAQ. As DNA, the CDR3 is TGTGCCAGCAGCTTAGTTCCGGGGTTTGGGGGCACCTACACAGATACGCAGTATTTT. It encodes CASSLVPGFGGTYTDTQYF.

This clone has a single count. The chain carries TRBV6-5 and TRBJ2-2; no firm D call. Germline loops: CDR1 MNHEY, CDR2 SVGAGI. Trimming removed 6 bases from V and 5 bases from J, with 7 bases in between. The CDR3 has 12 residues. CDR3 in amino acids: CASSQFTGELFF. CDR3 sequence (DNA): TGTGCCAGCAGCCAATTTACCGGGGAGCTGTTTTTT.

The chain combines TRBV5-1 with TRBJ1-1, with D unclear. V lost 1 base and J lost 1, with 8 bases in between. From germline, CDR1 is SGHRS and CDR2 YFSETQ. This CDR3 is 14 amino acids long. CDR3 nucleotide sequence: TGCGCCAGCAGCTTGTATTCCGCGAACACTGAAGCTTTCTTT. Amino acid sequence: CASSLYSANTEAFF.

The CDR3 protein is CASSLQVPRGGANVLTF. CDR3 DNA: TGTGCCAGCAGCTTACAGGTCCCCCGGGGAGGGGCCAACGTCCTGACTTTC. The chain uses TRBV7-6 and TRBJ2-6; maybe TRBD2 (5 bases). The CDR3 is made up of 17 amino acids. V lost 2 bases to trimming and J lost 4 bases, with 15 bases between them. The germline V gene has CDR1 SGHVS and CDR2 FNYEAQ.

A remark on this clone: One end of the junction is discordant with germline, which a read error may explain. V is TRBV11-3 and J is TRBJ1-1, with D uncertain. The CDR3 spans 8 residues. Germline V gene sequence: CDR1 SGHNT, CDR2 YENEEA. The CDR3 nucleotides read TGTGCCAGCAGCTTAGTCAAGTTT. Translated: CASSLVKF.

This chain links TRBV10-3 with TRBJ1-1; D is uncertain. V was trimmed by 3 bases and J by 1 base, leaving 15 bases between them. Germline-derived CDR1 and CDR2 are ENHRY and SYGVKD. The CDR3 totals 16 residues. The CDR3, as DNA: TGTGCCATCAGTGATAGGTCAGGAATGGGGAACACTGAAGCTTTCTTT. As protein: CAISDRSGMGNTEAFF.

This clone was counted a few times. V is TRBV29-1 and J is TRBJ1-1; D might be TRBD1 (6 bases). Germline V CDR1 and CDR2: SQVTM, ANQGSEA. This CDR3 has 12 amino acids. V dropped 6 bases and J dropped 4 bases, with 12 bases sitting between them. The chain's CDR3 is CSVGGVITEAFF. In DNA, the CDR3 is TGCAGCGTAGGGGGGGTGATCACTGAAGCTTTCTTT.

This clone has only one observation. The V and J genes are TRBV9 and TRBJ2-2; D gene ambiguous. Germline values: CDR1 SGDLS, CDR2 YYNGEE. V lost 0 bases and J 11 bases, leaving 14 bases between the germline ends. The CDR3 is 14 amino acids. The CDR3 nucleotides are TGTGCCAGCAGCGTAGGTAGCCGACTGGCCGAGCTGTTTTTT. As protein: CASSVGSRLAELFF.

V usage is TRBV9 and J usage is TRBJ2-2; 7 positions agree with TRBD2. The CDR3 contains 17 residues. CDR1 SGDLS and CDR2 YYNGEE come from the germline V gene. Trimming at V came to 0 bases and at J to 3 bases, leaving 8 bases not matched to a gene. CDR3 protein: CASSVEVSGVHTGELFF. CDR3 sequence (DNA): TGTGCCAGCAGCGTAGAGGTCAGCGGGGTCCACACCGGGGAGCTGTTTTTT. Looking up the rest from reference TRBV9 and TRBJ2-2 gives the full variable domain: DSGVTQTPKHLITATGQRVTLRCSPRSGDLSVYWYQQSLDQGLQFLIQYYNGEERAKGNILERFSAQQFPDLHSELNLSSLELGDSALYFCASSVEVSGVHTGELFFGEGSRLTVL.